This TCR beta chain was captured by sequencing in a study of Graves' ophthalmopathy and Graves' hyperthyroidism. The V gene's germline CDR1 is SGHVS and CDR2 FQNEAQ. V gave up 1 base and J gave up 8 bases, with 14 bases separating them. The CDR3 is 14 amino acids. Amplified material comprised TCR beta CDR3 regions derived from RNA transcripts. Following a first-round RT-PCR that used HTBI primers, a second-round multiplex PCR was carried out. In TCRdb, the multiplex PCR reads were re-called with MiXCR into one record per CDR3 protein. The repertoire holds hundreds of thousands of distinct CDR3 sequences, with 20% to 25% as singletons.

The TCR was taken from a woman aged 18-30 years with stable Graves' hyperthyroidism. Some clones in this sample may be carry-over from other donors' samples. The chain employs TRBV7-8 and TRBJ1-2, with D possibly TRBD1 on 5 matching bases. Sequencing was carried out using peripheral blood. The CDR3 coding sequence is TGTGCCAGCAGCTTAGGTTGGGGGGTTAACGGCTACACCTTC. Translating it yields CASSLGWGVNGYTF.